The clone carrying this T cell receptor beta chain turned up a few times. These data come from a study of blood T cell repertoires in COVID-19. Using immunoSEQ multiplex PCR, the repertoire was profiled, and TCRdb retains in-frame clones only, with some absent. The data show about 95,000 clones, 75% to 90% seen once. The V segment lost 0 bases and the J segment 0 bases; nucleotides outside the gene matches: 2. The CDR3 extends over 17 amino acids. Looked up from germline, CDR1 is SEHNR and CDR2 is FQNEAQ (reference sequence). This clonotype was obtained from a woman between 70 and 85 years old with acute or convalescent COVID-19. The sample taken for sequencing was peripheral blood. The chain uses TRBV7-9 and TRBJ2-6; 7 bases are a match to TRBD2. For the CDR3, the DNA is TGTGCCAGCAGCTTAGCTCTAGCGGTCTCTGGGGCCAACGTCCTGACTTTC. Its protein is CASSLALAVSGANVLTF.